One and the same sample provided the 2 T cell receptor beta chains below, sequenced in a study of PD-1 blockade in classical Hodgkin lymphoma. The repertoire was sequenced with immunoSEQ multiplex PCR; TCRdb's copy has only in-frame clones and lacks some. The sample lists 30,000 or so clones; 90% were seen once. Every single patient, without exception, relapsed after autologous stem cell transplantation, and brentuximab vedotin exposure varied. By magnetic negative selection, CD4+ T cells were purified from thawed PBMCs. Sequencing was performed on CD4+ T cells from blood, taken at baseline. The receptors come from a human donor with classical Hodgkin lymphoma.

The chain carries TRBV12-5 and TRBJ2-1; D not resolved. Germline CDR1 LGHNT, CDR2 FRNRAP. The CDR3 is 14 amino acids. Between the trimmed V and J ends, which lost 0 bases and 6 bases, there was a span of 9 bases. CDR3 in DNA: TGTGCTAGTGGTTTGGTACCTCCTCTCAATGAGCAGTTCTTC. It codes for CASGLVPPLNEQFF.

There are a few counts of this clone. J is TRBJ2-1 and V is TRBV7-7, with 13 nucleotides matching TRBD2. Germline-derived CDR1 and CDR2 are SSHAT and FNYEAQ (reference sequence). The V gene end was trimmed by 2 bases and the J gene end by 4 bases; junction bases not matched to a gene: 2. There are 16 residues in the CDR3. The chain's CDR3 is CASSLRGLAGYNEQFF. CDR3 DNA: TGTGCCAGCAGCTTACGGGGACTAGCGGGGTACAATGAGCAGTTCTTC.